This T cell receptor (beta chain) comes out of a study of blood T cells in healthy people across ages. V lost 2 bases, J lost 4 bases, and 11 bases lay in between. The CDR3 is made up of 14 amino acids. CDR1 MNHEY and CDR2 SVGEGT come from the germline V gene. The use of a sample-barcoded 5' primer and a J-beta primer mix characterized a second PCR of roughly 7 to 11 cycles. TCRdb used MiXCR to reprocess the 5' RACE reads, holding one entry per CDR3 protein. The sample lists around 580,000 distinct CDR3 sequences; about 45% were seen once. The source material was blood. The TCR was taken from a man aged 80 or over in good health. The chain carries TRBV6-2 or TRBV6-3 and TRBJ1-2; D call uncertain. The CDR3 loop is CASSYGMNLYGYTF. The CDR3 region has the DNA TGTGCCAGCAGTTACGGAATGAACCTCTATGGCTACACCTTC.